This TCR beta chain was profiled in a study of T-cell memory formation after mild COVID-19. Background on the study: Clusters were largely donor specific.

Study-level findings and limits: Mainly in CM and EM were contracting CD4+ clones; CD8+ were in EMRA.

Constant-segment primers and 5'RACE yielded cDNA libraries for TCR alpha and TCR beta, each carrying sample barcodes and UMIs. TCRdb itself ran the 5' RACE reads through MiXCR, one entry per CDR3 protein. This sample has approximately 340,000 distinct CDR3 sequences, with roughly 13% found just once. Remarks on this clonotype: Its specificity is unknown.

Between the trimmed V and J ends, which lost 2 bases and 6 bases, there was a span of 10 bases. CDR1 LGHNA and CDR2 YSLEER come from the germline V gene. The CDR3 runs 14 residues. The V gene is TRBV4-3, the J gene TRBJ2-2; TRBD1 or TRBD2 may be the D gene (5 bases each). The sample taken for sequencing was PBMCs or a T cell subset sorted from them (not recorded which). The receptor's source is a man between 18 and 35 years old who had mild COVID-19 (a few samples of this study predate the infection). Cell type and time point are not known. CDR3 nucleotide sequence: TGCGCCAGCAGCCAACACGAGGGGCCCGGGGAGCTGTTTTTT. It yields the protein CASSQHEGPGELFF.